This T cell receptor (beta chain) was identified during a study of shared clonotypes between healthy human individuals (dated by TCRdb to 2020 to 2021). Background for the entire study: The cohort comprised two women and three men aged 18 to 49 years. Blood TCR repertoires of about 5 healthy adults were deeply sequenced to estimate repertoire size and the extent of clonotype sharing between individuals. Libraries were prepared and TCR repertoires were sequenced by different laboratories using diverse techniques, in order to increase sequencing depth and limit assay-specific biases. Leukapheresis yielded between about 0.94 and 9 billion PBMCs per donor.

TCR CDR3 regions were amplified from genomic DNA by multiplex PCR using the deep immunoSEQ assay. Extracted genomic DNA from each cell subset was distributed evenly across all wells of several immunoSEQ 96-well plates, and each plate was treated as a replicate. Each replicate PCR for unsorted PBMC received roughly 300 ng genomic DNA, equal to about 30,000 T cell genomes. Unsorted PBMC genomic DNA was sequenced across ten immunoSEQ deep assay plates. Purified libraries were measured with a Qubit 3.0 fluorometer, size-checked on a Bioanalyzer 2100, and measured again with the KAPA Library Quantification kit. A separate single-read 150-cycle Illumina NextSeq 550 flow cell was used to sequence each immunoSEQ 96-well plate. In the source study's methods: Because the immunoSEQ output held only junctional sequences and lacked quality scores, the filtering could not match the filtering applied to full-length reads. To assign V/J genes and CDR3, sequences were annotated against IMGT germline references using PyIR, a Python wrapper for IgBLAST v1.9. Reads were removed for weak V/J assignments (E-value above 1e-6), missing CDR3, stop codons, out-of-frame junctions, or ambiguous translated residues. V3J clonotypes were defined as sequences sharing the same inferred V gene, J gene, and CDR3 amino acid sequence. To compute the percentage overlap between repertoires, the number of shared unique clonotypes was divided by the size of the smaller repertoire. Three approaches were used to assess repertoire richness: RTK rarefaction, the Chao1 estimator, and Recon v2.1 estimates of unobserved clonotypes. TCRdb holds this immuneACCESS table with in-frame rearrangements only. Some clones are missing; in checked studies, unresolved V genes explain under half, and the rest has no known cause. That table furnishes V, J and clone size, whereas the DNA furnished D and trimming. Recorded for this sample are 450,000 to 600,000 clones; 79% of them occurred a single time. Roughly 12% of the sample lies in the top ten.

Results the study describes overall, beyond this receptor: Based on pairwise subsampling, the degree of clonotype sharing among donors was expected to be affected by sequencing depth. Only blood was sampled, and tissue TCR repertoires likely differ from those in blood. Because the study included only a small number of donors, the genetic and exposure-history diversity represented was limited.

This clone was counted a few times. Its specific antigen is unknown. With a much larger clone just one base away, this may be a read error. Other DNA sequences in this sample translate to the same CDR3. Donors were healthy HIV-negative adults with no recently reported acute infections or vaccinations. Every donor was a Caucasian adult residing in Nashville, Tennessee, USA. In the unsorted samples, some 94 million PBMCs were counted, and genomic DNA was extracted using the QIAamp DNA Blood Mini kit. Blood was obtained by leukapheresis, after which PBMCs were separated by Ficoll-Histopaque density gradient centrifugation and cryopreserved in liquid nitrogen vapor phase. Spanning cysteine to phenylalanine, the CDR3 consists of 12 amino acids. The kept DNA is CDR3 alone, 36 bases in frame from the first base. V drops 1 base and J drops 0 bases, leaving 2 bases in between. For CDR1 and CDR2, the germline V gene (reference sequence) lists GTSNPN and SVGIG.

The sequence came from a woman in her thirties or forties in good health. Some clones in this sample may be carry-over from other donors' samples. The chain links TRBV30 with TRBJ2-3; the D gene assignment is ambiguous. The specimen was PBMCs. The nucleotide sequence reads as follows: TGTGCCTGGAGTGGTAGCACAGATACGCAGTATTTT. Its protein reads: CAWSGSTDTQYF.